The 9 T cell receptor beta chains below were found in one sample sequenced in a study of blood T cell repertoires in COVID-19. Assay used: immunoSEQ multiplex PCR; TCRdb lists only in-frame clones, some missing. This table holds approximately 170,000 clones, roughly nine tenths found once. The sequenced sample was peripheral blood. The source of these receptors is a woman between 65 and 79 years old with acute or convalescent COVID-19.

This chain links TRBV10-1 with TRBJ2-1, with 10 nucleotides matching TRBD2. Germline loops: CDR1 WNHNN, CDR2 SYGVQD (reference sequence). V lost 6 bases and J lost 10; bases outside the gene matches: 6. The CDR3 is 13 amino acids. CDR3 sequence reads: CASSSGGVVEQFF. The DNA of the CDR3 is TGCGCCAGCAGCAGCGGGGGGGTGGTAGAGCAGTTCTTC.

This chain connects TRBV28 to TRBJ1-4; D not resolved. V gave up 5 bases and J gave up 8 bases, with 15 bases separating them. The CDR3 length is 14 residues. The germline gives CDR1 MDHEN, CDR2 SYDVKM. CDR3 sequence reads: CASSGGPKQEKLFF. The CDR3 DNA reads TGTGCCAGCAGTGGAGGCCCTAAGCAGGAAAAACTGTTTTTT.

The V call is TRBV5-4, the J call TRBJ2-3; perhaps TRBD2 as D (6 bases). Germline CDR1 and CDR2: SGHNT and YYREEE (reference sequence). The CDR3 spans 16 residues. The V and J ends lost 0 bases and 1 base respectively, with 12 bases between them. CDR3 amino acids: CASSLGGGVGTDTQYF. The CDR3 region has the DNA TGTGCCAGCAGCTTGGGTGGCGGGGTGGGCACAGATACGCAGTATTTT.

The CDR3 here is CASSQTGTSRYNEQFF. The CDR3 nucleotides read TGCGCCAGCAGCCAAACCGGGACTAGCCGCTACAATGAGCAGTTCTTC. V and J are TRBV4-3 and TRBJ2-1; 9 nucleotides align to TRBD2. The CDR3 length is 16 residues. V was clipped by 2 bases and J by 3 bases; unmatched bases: 5. The V gene's germline CDR1 is LGHNA and CDR2 YSLEER.

The rearrangement uses TRBV19 and TRBJ1-5; a possible D gene is TRBD1 (6 bases). Per the germline V gene, CDR1 is LNHDA and CDR2 is SQIVND (reference sequence). The CDR3 totals 14 residues. V lost 4 bases and J 4 bases, leaving 11 bases between the germline ends. The CDR3 spells CASSTTGRNQPQHF. The CDR3 nucleotides are TGTGCCAGTAGTACCACAGGGCGGAATCAGCCCCAGCATTTT.

The V call is TRBV4-2, the J call TRBJ2-7; 10 nucleotides line up with TRBD1. The germline V gene has CDR1 LGHNA and CDR2 YNFKEQ. This CDR3 is 14 amino acids long. The ends lost 1 base at V and 6 bases at J; junction bases unmatched: 3. For the CDR3, the DNA is TGTGCCAGCAGCCAAGGACAGGGGGCCGGCGAGCAGTACTTC. The encoded protein is CASSQGQGAGEQYF.

This chain links TRBV19 with TRBJ1-2; 8 positions match TRBD1. In germline, CDR1 is LNHDA, CDR2 SQIVND (reference sequence). The CDR3 consists of 14 residues. V trimming: 3 bases; J trimming: 4 bases; junction bases outside the gene matches: 4. CDR3 loop: CASSIRQGIYGYTF. The CDR3 DNA follows: TGTGCCAGTAGTATCCGACAGGGGATCTATGGCTACACCTTC.

The chain links TRBV30 to TRBJ2-6; 7 nucleotides match TRBD1. Germline V gene data show CDR1 as GTSNPN and CDR2 as SVGIG (reference sequence). The CDR3 length is 16 residues. After removal of 0 bases from V and 7 bases from J, the junction contained 9 bases not matched to a gene. The DNA of the CDR3 is TGTGCCTGGAGTGTTTTAAACAGGGGAAGAGCCAACGTCCTGACTTTC. Its translation is CAWSVLNRGRANVLTF.

The V call is TRBV7-9, the J call TRBJ2-4; 8 nucleotides match TRBD1. CDR1 is SEHNR, CDR2 FQNEAQ, per germline (reference sequence). The CDR3 totals 18 residues. J lost 0 bases, V lost 0 bases, and 7 bases had no gene match. CDR3: CASSLAPTGELAKNIQYF. CDR3 coding DNA: TGTGCCAGCAGCTTAGCCCCGACAGGGGAACTAGCCAAAAACATTCAGTACTTC. Drawing the rest from reference TRBV7-9 and TRBJ2-4, the complete variable domain is DTGVSQNPRHKITKRGQNVTFRCDPISEHNRLYWYRQTLGQGPEFLTYFQNEAQLEKSRLLSDRFSAERPKGSFSTLEIQRTEQGDSAMYLCASSLAPTGELAKNIQYFGAGTRLSVL.